These 24 T cell receptor beta chains share one sample of origin, sequenced in a study of patients and donors after allogeneic stem cell transplantation. TCRdb reprocessed the RT-PCR reads with MiXCR, giving one entry per CDR3 protein. The sample records 15,000 to 20,000 distinct CDR3 sequences, approximately 25% being singletons. The sequenced material came from blood, either unsorted or a sorted T cell fraction (not recorded which). The source of these receptors is a human donor who was either an allogeneic HSCT recipient or a stem cell or donor lymphocyte infusion donor (not recorded which). It is not recorded whose cells these are; they may come from a transplant donor.

This chain links TRBV5-1 with TRBJ1-1, with D tentatively TRBD1 (6 bases). V was clipped by 0 bases and J by 8 bases, with 14 bases between them. This CDR3 is built from 14 residues. Germline loops: CDR1 SGHRS, CDR2 YFSETQ. The CDR3 here is CASSLGQVTREAFF. In nucleotides, the CDR3 is TGCGCCAGCAGCTTGGGACAGGTCACGAGGGAAGCTTTCTTT.

This clonotype was found a few times. V usage is TRBV5-5 and J usage is TRBJ1-1; D remains unclear. Germline lookup yields CDR1 SGHKS and CDR2 YYEKEE (reference sequence). V gave up 2 bases and J gave up 6 bases, with 17 bases separating them. The CDR3 length is 15 residues. CDR3 sequence (DNA): TGTGCCAGCAGCTTAATATCGGGCACAGCATCTGAAGCTTTCTTT. Amino acids: CASSLISGTASEAFF.

The chain employs TRBV4-3 and TRBJ1-1; 7 nucleotides agree with TRBD1. CDR3 length equals 14 residues. Germline CDR1 LGHNA, CDR2 YSLEER. J gave up 4 bases and V 1 base, and 3 bases lay outside the gene matches. CDR3 residues: CASSQAAGGTEAFF. As DNA, the CDR3 is TGCGCCAGCAGCCAAGCGGCAGGGGGCACTGAAGCTTTCTTT.

This chain connects TRBV5-5 to TRBJ1-2, with D hard to call. Looked up from germline, CDR1 is SGHKS and CDR2 is YYEKEE (reference sequence). The CDR3 spans 16 residues. V was clipped by 0 bases and J by 2 bases, with 14 bases between them. The chain's CDR3 is CASSLAAGTTNYGYTF. The CDR3 bases are TGTGCCAGCAGCTTGGCAGCGGGCACCACAAACTATGGCTACACCTTC.

The chain couples TRBV6-2 or TRBV6-3 to TRBJ2-5; D remains unclear. The CDR3 is 12 amino acids. Trimming cost V 2 bases and J 5 bases, with 6 bases left between them. Germline V gene data show CDR1 as MNHEY and CDR2 as SVGEGT. CDR3 nucleotides: TGTGCCAGCAGTTACCTATGGGAGACCCAGTACTTC. Protein sequence: CASSYLWETQYF.

The rearrangement uses TRBV6-4 and TRBJ1-5; possible D gene TRBD1, 5 bases. V lost 0 bases and J 0 bases, leaving 12 bases between the germline ends. CDR3 length: 17 amino acids. Looked up from germline, CDR1 is MRHNA and CDR2 is SNTAGT. CDR3: CASSDSRYRNSNQPQHF. The CDR3 DNA is TGTGCCAGCAGTGACTCGAGGTACAGGAATAGCAATCAGCCCCAGCATTTT.

This clonotype was seen a few times. The CDR3 DNA follows: TGTGCCAGCAGCCCCCTGGACGGGGAGCTGTTTTTT. This gives the protein CASSPLDGELFF. The V call is TRBV7-9, the J call TRBJ2-2; D ambiguous. V was trimmed by 5 bases and J by 7 bases, leaving 8 bases between them. Germline V gene sequence: CDR1 SEHNR, CDR2 FQNEAQ (reference sequence). This CDR3 has 12 residues.

This clonotype has a count of ten or more. The chain is built from TRBV11-2 and TRBJ2-7; D could derive from TRBD1 or TRBD2 (5 bases each). V lost 1 base and J lost 0, with 13 bases in between. Looked up from germline, CDR1 is SGHAT and CDR2 is FQNNGV. The CDR3 has 16 amino acids. CDR3 in amino acids: CASSLGVGTSSYEQYF. DNA of the CDR3: TGTGCCAGCAGCTTAGGTGTAGGGACGAGCTCCTACGAGCAGTACTTC.

The genes are TRBV4-3 and TRBJ1-1; D is unresolved. The CDR3 spans 17 residues. V lost 3 bases and J lost 0, with 17 bases in between. The germline V gene encodes CDR1 LGHNA and CDR2 YSLEER. The CDR3 here is CASSHGVHHGMNTEAFF. For the CDR3, the DNA is TGCGCCAGCAGCCATGGGGTTCATCATGGTATGAACACTGAAGCTTTCTTT.

This clonotype was observed a handful of times. The rearrangement joins TRBV6-1 to TRBJ2-7; D not certain. The V end lost 6 bases, the J end lost 7 bases, and 13 bases lay between the germline ends. The germline CDR1 and CDR2 sequences are MNHNS and SASEGT. The CDR3 extends over 12 amino acids. CDR3 nucleotides: TGTGCCAGCAGCGGGCCCGTAAAGGAGCAGTACTTC. Translated: CASSGPVKEQYF.

There are many counts of this clonotype. The chain couples TRBV9 to TRBJ1-2; 9 bases line up with TRBD1. This CDR3 contains 14 residues. The V gene's germline CDR1 is SGDLS and CDR2 YYNGEE. Losses at the gene ends were 4 bases for V and 2 bases for J; bases not matched to a gene: 3. CDR3 DNA: TGTGCCAGCAGCCTACAGGGGGCGAACTATGGCTACACCTTC. Its translation: CASSLQGANYGYTF.

This clonotype was detected ten times or more. This chain uses TRBV7-9 with TRBJ1-1; D might be TRBD1 (6 bases). V was cut by 5 bases and J by 1 base, with 17 bases left in between. This CDR3 spans 16 amino acids. Germline V CDR1 and CDR2: SEHNR, FQNEAQ (reference sequence). CDR3 amino acids: CASSIKADRTNTEAFF. The DNA of the CDR3 is TGTGCCAGCAGCATTAAAGCGGACAGAACGAACACTGAAGCTTTCTTT.

In this sample, this clonotype turned up a few times. The chain carries TRBV7-9 and TRBJ2-1; a weak D match, TRBD1 (5 bases). CDR1 is SEHNR, CDR2 FQNEAQ, per germline (reference sequence). The CDR3 is made up of 18 amino acids. Trimming shortened V by 3 bases and J by 4 bases, and 22 bases separated the two germline ends. The CDR3 loop reads CASSLKNNMAGIYNEQFF. The CDR3 DNA sequence: TGTGCCAGCAGCTTGAAGAATAACATGGCAGGGATTTACAATGAGCAGTTCTTC.

This clonotype was seen many times. V gene TRBV28 combines with J gene TRBJ1-1, with D maybe TRBD1 (5 bases). Germline CDR1 is MDHEN and CDR2 is SYDVKM. CDR3 size: 15 residues. Trimming cost V 4 bases and J 3 bases, with 15 bases left between them. CDR3 protein: CASSSPGEGHTEAFF. CDR3 coding DNA: TGTGCCAGCAGTTCCCCGGGGGAGGGACACACTGAAGCTTTCTTT.

J is TRBJ1-1 and V is TRBV4-2, with D perhaps matching TRBD1 (5 bases). This CDR3 spans 13 amino acids. V lost 0 bases to trimming and J lost 7 bases, with 9 bases between them. Germline CDR1 and CDR2: LGHNA and YNFKEQ. CDR3 residues: CASSQDRQGEAFF. The CDR3 nucleotides are TGTGCCAGCAGCCAAGATCGTCAGGGTGAAGCTTTCTTT.

J is TRBJ2-5 and V is TRBV20-1; 9 nucleotides agree with TRBD2. Germline assignment: CDR1 DFQATT and CDR2 SNEGSKA (reference sequence). With V trimmed by 3 bases and J by 9 bases, 5 bases remained unmatched. The CDR3 extends over 12 amino acids. CDR3 protein: CSASFLAGPQYF. The CDR3 DNA sequence: TGCAGTGCTAGTTTCCTAGCGGGGCCCCAGTACTTC.

The chain couples TRBV4-1 to TRBJ1-5, with D possibly matching TRBD1 (6 bases). Germline V CDR1 and CDR2: MGHRA, YSYEKL. The CDR3 extends over 14 amino acids. Trimming pared 4 bases from V and 6 bases from J, leaving 13 bases between. The CDR3 DNA is TGCGCCAGCAGCCGAGACAGGATCCGTCAGCCCCAGCATTTT. This sequence encodes CASSRDRIRQPQHF.

The gene calls are TRBV7-9 and TRBJ1-2; D remains unclear. The CDR3 loop spans 13 amino acids. Deletions cut 5 bases from V and 6 bases from J, with 13 bases between. Germline values: CDR1 SEHNR, CDR2 FQNEAQ (reference sequence). The CDR3 protein is CASSPLRANGYTF. The CDR3 DNA sequence: TGTGCCAGCAGCCCCCTTCGGGCGAATGGCTACACCTTC.

The chain's CDR3 is CATSRVGENNEKLFF. CDR3 nucleotides: TGTGCCACCAGCAGAGTGGGGGAAAATAATGAAAAACTGTTTTTT. The chain recombines TRBV15 with TRBJ1-4, with D perhaps TRBD1 (5 bases). V dropped 1 base and J dropped 4 bases, with 10 bases sitting between them. CDR1 LNHNV and CDR2 YYDKDF come from the germline V gene (reference sequence). The CDR3 contains 15 residues.

This clonotype was detected ten times or more. The chain joins TRBV4-3 to TRBJ1-1; possibly TRBD1 for D (6 bases). The CDR3 is made up of 15 amino acids. Trimming stripped 2 bases from V and 1 base from J, with 11 bases between. Germline V gene data show CDR1 as LGHNA and CDR2 as YSLEER. The CDR3 DNA reads as TGCGCCAGCAGCCAAATACAGGGCCGGAACACTGAAGCTTTCTTT. Encoded protein: CASSQIQGRNTEAFF.

The CDR3 nucleotides are TGTGCCAGCGGACCGCGGGGTGGAAATGAAAAACTGTTTTTT. Translating it yields CASGPRGGNEKLFF. The chain uses TRBV7-9 and TRBJ1-4; D call uncertain. The germline V and J ends were trimmed by 8 bases and 5 bases, with 15 bases remaining between them. Germline-derived CDR1 and CDR2 are SEHNR and FQNEAQ (reference sequence). The CDR3 is 14 residues long.

The chain has TRBV5-1 and TRBJ1-6; 7 positions agree with TRBD1. The germline CDR1 and CDR2 sequences are SGHRS and YFSETQ. With V trimmed by 4 bases and J by 5 bases, 9 bases remained unmatched. The CDR3 has 16 amino acids. The CDR3 spells CASSVTTGNNNSPLHF. CDR3 coding DNA: TGCGCCAGCAGCGTAACGACAGGGAATAATAATTCACCCCTCCACTTT. Complete variable domain (other parts from reference TRBV5-1 and TRBJ1-6): KAGVTQTPRYLIKTRGQQVTLSCSPISGHRSVSWYQQTPGQGLQFLFEYFSETQRNKGNFPGRFSGRQFSNSRSEMNVSTLELGDSALYLCASSVTTGNNNSPLHFGNGTRLTVT.

By proportion, this clonotype is medium-sized (0.01 to 0.1%). The chain uses TRBV4-3 and TRBJ1-4, with D perhaps matching TRBD1 (5 bases). V lost 4 bases, J lost 8 bases, and 20 bases lay in between. Germline-derived CDR1 and CDR2 are LGHNA and YSLEER. The CDR3 loop spans 16 amino acids. CDR3 region: CASSRIGETEKEKLFF. As DNA, the CDR3 is TGCGCCAGCAGCCGAATAGGGGAGACGGAAAAGGAAAAACTGTTTTTT.

The V gene is TRBV5-6, the J gene TRBJ2-5; D not certain. The CDR3 extends over 13 amino acids. V was cut by 0 bases and J by 4 bases, with 7 bases left in between. From germline, CDR1 is SGHDT and CDR2 YYEEEE. The CDR3 sequence is CASSLAGVETQYF. The CDR3 nucleotides are TGTGCCAGCAGCTTGGCTGGGGTAGAGACCCAGTACTTC.